The present entry profiles one T cell receptor (beta chain) with its context. The target antigen is unknown. This sample was taken from a study of regulatory T cells in long-lasting Graves disease. General study points: Whereas nearly 1,000 public clonotypes were shared by new patients, persistent patients shared more, at 2,500 to 3,500. Those with persistent Graves' had less TCR diversity than newly diagnosed patients.

Trimming pared 4 bases from V and 5 bases from J, leaving 17 bases between. The CDR3 has 15 residues. The germline CDR1 and CDR2 sequences are MNHEY and SVGAGI. CDR3-region Arm-PCR and iRepertoire HTBI primers produced the TCR beta libraries. TCRdb analysed the multiplex PCR reads with MiXCR anew, one entry per CDR3 protein. This table has about 460,000 distinct CDR3 sequences, around a fifth appearing once. Stated time point: persistent/refractory GD, antithyroid drugs over 5 years with positive TRAb. With RNA extracted from PBMCs as input, the TCR library was made. Doctors identified Graves' disease using the American Thyroid Association guidelines.

V is TRBV6-5 and J is TRBJ2-5, with D possibly TRBD1 on 5 matching bases. This sequence originates from a female donor with Graves disease. The source material was peripheral blood mononuclear cells (PBMCs), sampled when the disease was refractory, from a patient treated with antithyroid drugs. CDR3 residues: CASSSPREALETQYF. CDR3 bases: TGTGCCAGCAGTTCACCCAGGGAAGCCCTGGAGACCCAGTACTTC.